Sequencing of this T cell receptor (beta chain) was carried out in a study of T cell changes during pregnancy in multiple sclerosis. Data came from immunoSEQ multiplex PCR; TCRdb stores just in-frame clones and leaves some out. The repertoire holds about 27,000 clones, around nine tenths seen once, with 7.5% to 8.5% in the top ten. Germline lookup yields CDR1 SGHAT and CDR2 FQNNGV. This CDR3 spans 12 amino acids. V lost 1 base, J lost 5 bases, and 3 bases lay in between. This chain joins TRBV11-2 and TRBJ1-5, with unresolved D. The sequenced sample was CD8+ T cells from peripheral blood mononuclear cells, obtained in the second trimester of pregnancy. The sequence was obtained from a female donor with multiple sclerosis, enrolled in a pregnancy study. As DNA, the CDR3 is TGTGCCAGCAGCTTAGGGCATCAGCCCCAGCATTTT. It specifies CASSLGHQPQHF.